The 32 T cell receptor beta chains below come from one sample, sequenced in a study of cytomegalovirus exposure and HLA in healthy donors. 13 Jbeta primers and 60 Vbeta primers were used for the PCR. Assay: immunoSEQ multiplex PCR; the TCRdb copy retains only in-frame clones and omits some. The sample yields about 110,000 clones, under 90% seen once. Sequenced: PBMCs. The receptors were gathered from a woman aged 18-30 years in good health and CMV-seronegative.

This clone was observed a single time. The chain employs TRBV5-1 and TRBJ2-6; 7 nucleotides match TRBD1. The CDR3 totals 17 residues. The V segment lost 6 bases and the J segment 0 bases; nucleotides outside the gene matches: 9. Germline loops: CDR1 SGHRS, CDR2 YFSETQ. This chain's CDR3 is CASTPLGQRSGANVLTF. CDR3 DNA sequence: TGCGCCAGCACCCCTCTGGGACAGCGCTCTGGGGCCAACGTCCTGACTTTC. Looking up the rest from reference TRBV5-1 and TRBJ2-6 gives the full variable domain: KAGVTQTPRYLIKTRGQQVTLSCSPISGHRSVSWYQQTPGQGLQFLFEYFSETQRNKGNFPGRFSGRQFSNSRSEMNVSTLELGDSALYLCASTPLGQRSGANVLTFGAGSRLTVL.

The chain recombines TRBV30 with TRBJ2-3, with 9 nucleotides matching TRBD2. The CDR3 is 13 residues long. In germline, CDR1 is GTSNPN, CDR2 SVGIG (reference sequence). V was clipped by 3 bases and J by 3 bases; unmatched bases: 1. CDR3 loop: CAWRRGGTDTQYF. The CDR3 DNA reads as TGTGCCTGGAGGCGGGGGGGTACAGATACGCAGTATTTT. The full variable domain, rest sourced from reference TRBV30 and TRBJ2-3, is SQTIHQWPATLVQPVGSPLSLECTVEGTSNPNLYWYRQAAGRGLQLLFYSVGIGQISSEVPQNLSASRPQDRQFILSSKKLLLSDSGFYLCAWRRGGTDTQYFGPGTRLTVL.

The J gene is TRBJ2-1, the V gene TRBV7-2; 13 bases are shared with TRBD2. Germline trimming cut 6 bases from V and 9 bases from J; bases unmatched to any gene: 11. Germline loops: CDR1 SGHTA, CDR2 FQGNSA. The CDR3 spans 16 residues. The CDR3 DNA reads TGTGCCAGCAGGGGGACTAGCGGGGTCGTAATAGGTGAGCAGTTCTTC. Encoded protein: CASRGTSGVVIGEQFF.

The chain joins TRBV2 to TRBJ2-3, with D possibly TRBD1 on 6 matching bases. The CDR3 sequence is 12 residues long. V gave up 7 bases and J gave up 3 bases, with 8 bases separating them. In germline, CDR1 is SNHLY, CDR2 FYNNEI. The CDR3: CASTRGTDTQYF. In DNA form, the CDR3 reads TGTGCCAGCACGAGGGGGACAGATACGCAGTATTTT.

This clone was seen a few times. The sample has other DNA sequences that encode this CDR3 too. V usage is TRBV2 and J usage is TRBJ1-5, with 7 nucleotides matching TRBD1. Germline V gene data show CDR1 as SNHLY and CDR2 as FYNNEI. V dropped 4 bases and J dropped 1; count of bases not matched to a gene: 4. The CDR3 runs 15 residues. CDR3 sequence reads: CASSVGQLSNQPQHF. The CDR3 bases are TGTGCCAGCAGTGTGGGACAGTTAAGCAATCAGCCCCAGCATTTT.

This chain connects TRBV19 to TRBJ1-1; D gene unclear. Germline V lookup: CDR1 LNHDA, CDR2 SQIVND (reference sequence). The CDR3 is 12 amino acids. V lost 5 bases to trimming and J lost 10 bases, with 14 bases between them. The CDR3 spells CASSPDLGGAFF. CDR3 DNA: TGTGCCAGTAGTCCAGACTTAGGAGGAGCTTTCTTT.

The chain employs TRBV4-2 and TRBJ2-7, with TRBD2 as a possible D gene (5 bases). The V end lost 0 bases, the J end lost 2 bases, and 14 bases lay between the germline ends. Germline lookup yields CDR1 LGHNA and CDR2 YNFKEQ. The CDR3 runs 16 residues. The CDR3 loop reads CASSQDHRTATYEQYF. The CDR3 nucleotides are TGTGCCAGCAGCCAAGACCACCGGACTGCGACCTACGAGCAGTACTTC.

The CDR3 DNA follows: TGTGCCAGCAGTGACGGACAGGGGGCAAACATTCAGTACTTC. It codes for CASSDGQGANIQYF. The chain links TRBV6-4 to TRBJ2-4; the match to TRBD1 covers 11 bases. CDR1 and CDR2 from the germline V gene are MRHNA and SNTAGT. The CDR3 has 14 residues. Trimming at V came to 2 bases and at J to 6 bases, leaving 0 bases not matched to a gene.

The gene calls are TRBV7-9 and TRBJ2-1; 7 positions agree with TRBD2. The CDR3 loop spans 15 amino acids. Trimming at V came to 3 bases and at J to 9 bases, leaving 11 bases not matched to a gene. CDR1 SEHNR and CDR2 FQNEAQ come from the germline V gene (reference sequence). CDR3 sequence reads: CASSFNRDYSIEQFF. The CDR3 nucleotides are TGTGCCAGCAGCTTTAACCGGGACTATAGTATTGAGCAGTTCTTC.

The CDR3 bases are TGTGCCACCAGCAGGGGGGGAGGTGAGCAGTTCTTC. This codes for CATSRGGGEQFF. The genes are TRBV15 and TRBJ2-1, with a weak D call TRBD2 (6 bases). Germline V gene sequence: CDR1 LNHNV, CDR2 YYDKDF (reference sequence). V gave up 3 bases and J gave up 9 bases, with 9 bases separating them. The CDR3 has 12 residues.

V gene TRBV6-6 combines with J gene TRBJ1-1; possible D gene TRBD1, 5 bases. Trimming removed 4 bases from V and 7 bases from J, with 7 bases in between. Germline lookup yields CDR1 MNHNY and CDR2 SVGAGI (reference sequence). The CDR3 consists of 11 residues. The CDR3 is CASSFTGEAFF. DNA for the CDR3: TGTGCCAGCAGTTTCACAGGTGAAGCTTTCTTT.

The chain carries TRBV28 and TRBJ1-2, with 9 bases that match TRBD1. The CDR3 runs 14 residues. The trim removed 5 bases at V and 4 bases at J, leaving 5 bases unmatched. Germline V gives CDR1 MDHEN, CDR2 SYDVKM. DNA of the CDR3: TGTGCCAGCAGTGCGGGACAGGGAGGCTATGGCTACACCTTC. It is translated as CASSAGQGGYGYTF.

This clone turned up a few times. The chain combines TRBV7-2 with TRBJ2-1, with 7 bases matching TRBD2. The length of the CDR3 is 14 residues. Germline V gives CDR1 SGHTA, CDR2 FQGNSA. Trimming removed 3 bases from V and 4 bases from J; junction bases left unmatched: 3. Here the CDR3 reads CASSLEAGYNEQFF. The CDR3 region has the DNA TGTGCCAGCAGCTTGGAAGCGGGGTACAATGAGCAGTTCTTC. Based on the CDR3 plus reference TRBV7-2 and TRBJ2-1, the full variable domain is GAGVSQSPSNKVTEKGKDVELRCDPISGHTALYWYRQSLGQGLEFLIYFQGNSAPDKSGLPSDRFSAERTGGSVSTLTIQRTQQEDSAVYLCASSLEAGYNEQFFGPGTRLTVL.

The genes are TRBV9 and TRBJ2-5; 8 bases are a match to TRBD1. CDR3 length: 13 residues. CDR1 is SGDLS and CDR2 is YYNGEE in the germline V gene. Trimming at V came to 4 bases and at J to 5 bases, leaving 4 bases not matched to a gene. The CDR3 here is CASSRQGRETQYF. Here the CDR3 DNA reads TGTGCCAGCAGCAGACAGGGGAGGGAGACCCAGTACTTC.

The V call is TRBV9, the J call TRBJ2-1, with 12 positions matching TRBD2. CDR3 length equals 15 residues. With 0 bases clipped from V and 10 bases from J, the junction kept 5 bases outside the gene matches. The germline V gene encodes CDR1 SGDLS and CDR2 YYNGEE. The DNA for the CDR3 is TGTGCCAGCAGCGTAGCTAGCGGGGGGGCCGGGGAGCAGTTCTTC. Translating it yields CASSVASGGAGEQFF.

V gene TRBV2 combines with J gene TRBJ1-2; 7 positions agree with TRBD1. This CDR3 has 13 residues. Per the germline V gene, CDR1 is SNHLY and CDR2 is FYNNEI. V lost 9 bases and J lost 4; bases outside the gene matches: 8. In DNA, the CDR3 is TGTGCCAGGACACAGGGGCTACTCTATGGCTACACCTTC. Protein product: CARTQGLLYGYTF.

This clone has more than one count but fewer than ten. The V gene is TRBV5-6, the J gene TRBJ1-2, with a possible D match to TRBD1 (6 bases). The germline CDR1 and CDR2 sequences are SGHDT and YYEEEE. The CDR3 is made up of 13 amino acids. Trimming took off 4 bases at V and 8 bases at J, with 15 bases between the two ends. Written as DNA, the CDR3 is TGTGCCAGCAGCCTACAGGGAGTGAGCGGCTACACCTTC. It yields the protein CASSLQGVSGYTF.

J is TRBJ2-1 and V is TRBV29-1; D possibly corresponds to TRBD2 (6 bases). CDR1 and CDR2 from the germline V gene are SQVTM and ANQGSEA. The CDR3 has 12 residues. The chain's CDR3 is CTSGGSYNEQFF. The CDR3 DNA sequence: TGCACCTCCGGGGGCTCCTACAATGAGCAGTTCTTC.

The rearrangement uses TRBV6-5 and TRBJ1-1; 9 bases agree with TRBD1. The CDR3 is 16 amino acids. Germline-derived CDR1 and CDR2 are MNHEY and SVGAGI. The J segment lost 8 bases and the V segment lost 2 bases, leaving 12 bases of the junction unmatched. CDR3 DNA sequence: TGTGCCAGCAGTTACATTTCCGGGACAGGGAGGAACGAAGCTTTCTTT. Amino acids: CASSYISGTGRNEAFF.

This sequence joins TRBV10-3 and TRBJ1-1; 8 bases are shared with TRBD1. The CDR3 loop spans 13 amino acids. Germline V gene lookup returns CDR1 ENHRY and CDR2 SYGVKD. V dropped 10 bases and J dropped 0; count of bases not matched to a gene: 4. The CDR3 here is CATRTGLNTEAFF. The CDR3 bases are TGTGCCACCAGGACAGGGTTGAACACTGAAGCTTTCTTT.

The rearrangement joins TRBV30 to TRBJ1-5; TRBD1 might be the D (6 bases). V gave up 1 base and J gave up 6 bases, with 13 bases separating them. The CDR3 spans 14 residues. Germline V gene lookup returns CDR1 GTSNPN and CDR2 SVGIG (reference sequence). The CDR3 coding sequence is TGTGCCTGGAGTGGACAGGTTCCCGGTCAGCCCCAGCATTTT. Translation: CAWSGQVPGQPQHF.

V and J are TRBV5-6 and TRBJ1-5, with 7 positions matching TRBD1. CDR1 is SGHDT, CDR2 YYEEEE, per germline. V dropped 4 bases and J dropped 3; count of bases not matched to a gene: 10. This CDR3 is 16 amino acids long. The CDR3 DNA reads TGTGCCAGCAGCACCACCGGGACAGTTAACAATCAGCCCCAGCATTTT. Amino acids: CASSTTGTVNNQPQHF.

V and J are TRBV15 and TRBJ2-1, with 8 bases matching TRBD2. Trimming took 2 bases from V and 7 from J; bases not matched to a gene: 10. This CDR3 has 16 amino acids. Germline V gene data show CDR1 as LNHNV and CDR2 as YYDKDF (reference sequence). The CDR3 is CATSRRGSGSGNEQFF. The CDR3 DNA is TGTGCCACCAGCAGACGGGGGAGCGGGAGTGGGAATGAGCAGTTCTTC. The full variable domain, in which reference TRBV15 and TRBJ2-1 provide the parts outside the CDR3, is DAMVIQNPRYQVTQFGKPVTLSCSQTLNHNVMYWYQQKSSQAPKLLFHYYDKDFNNEADTPDNFQSRRPNTSFCFLDIRSPGLGDTAMYLCATSRRGSGSGNEQFFGPGTRLTVL.

The chain combines TRBV6-1 with TRBJ1-5; D is unclear. Germline V gene lookup returns CDR1 MNHNS and CDR2 SASEGT. The germline V and J ends were trimmed by 5 bases and 4 bases, with 15 bases remaining between them. The CDR3 extends over 15 amino acids. The CDR3 protein is CASSFTDTPNQPQHF. CDR3 nucleotide sequence: TGTGCCAGCAGTTTTACTGACACACCAAATCAGCCCCAGCATTTT.

This sequence joins TRBV7-6 and TRBJ2-7, with D perhaps matching TRBD2 (6 bases). The CDR3 is 15 amino acids. Germline values: CDR1 SGHVS, CDR2 FNYEAQ. V lost 3 bases, J lost 4 bases, and 16 bases lay in between. The CDR3: CASSFAAGTSYEQYF. The CDR3 coding sequence is TGTGCCAGCAGCTTTGCGGCCGGGACTTCATACGAGCAGTACTTC.

This clone turned up a few times. This chain joins TRBV29-1 and TRBJ2-7, with D uncertain. Per germline, CDR1 SQVTM and CDR2 ANQGSEA. The CDR3 contains 13 residues. Between the trimmed V and J ends, which lost 4 bases and 3 bases, there was a span of 13 bases. The CDR3 nucleotides are TGCAGCGTTGTGACCGGCGAGCGCTACGAGCAGTACTTC. Its protein is CSVVTGERYEQYF.

The chain joins TRBV2 to TRBJ2-2; 8 bases fit TRBD2. The CDR3 length is 17 residues. Losses at the gene ends were 2 bases for V and 2 bases for J; bases not matched to a gene: 7. Germline V gene lookup returns CDR1 SNHLY and CDR2 FYNNEI. The CDR3, as DNA: TGTGCCAGCAGTGAACCCCGACTAGCGACTAACACCGGGGAGCTGTTTTTT. This encodes CASSEPRLATNTGELFF.

The rearrangement uses TRBV27 and TRBJ1-1; no definite D call. The germline CDR1 and CDR2 sequences are MNHEY and SMNVEV (reference sequence). The CDR3 is 18 amino acids. With 2 bases removed from V and 0 bases from J, the gap between germline ends came to 19 bases. This chain's CDR3 is CASSLQPPYVNLNTEAFF. The CDR3, as DNA: TGTGCCAGCAGTTTACAACCTCCCTACGTTAACCTGAACACTGAAGCTTTCTTT.

The chain has TRBV30 and TRBJ1-2; D is unresolved. Looked up from germline, CDR1 is GTSNPN and CDR2 is SVGIG (reference sequence). V lost 1 base, J lost 5 bases, and 8 bases lay in between. The CDR3 extends over 12 amino acids. For the CDR3, the DNA is TGTGCCTGGAGTGAGCGAACGTATGGCTACACCTTC. Encoded protein: CAWSERTYGYTF.

This sequence joins TRBV19 and TRBJ1-1, with D perhaps matching TRBD1 (5 bases). The CDR3 consists of 15 residues. V was trimmed by 5 bases and J by 0 bases, leaving 13 bases between them. Germline V gives CDR1 LNHDA, CDR2 SQIVND (reference sequence). The CDR3 coding sequence is TGTGCCAGTAGTCCATGGGGGGAAATGAACACTGAAGCTTTCTTT. It specifies CASSPWGEMNTEAFF.

The rearrangement joins TRBV18 to TRBJ1-4; D might be TRBD1 (6 bases). Germline V gene lookup returns CDR1 KGHSH and CDR2 LQKENI. Trimming shortened V by 1 base and J by 3 bases, and 6 bases separated the two germline ends. The CDR3 has 14 amino acids. The CDR3 nucleotides read TGTGCCAGCTCACCACAGGGGGCTAATGAAAAACTGTTTTTT. Translating it yields CASSPQGANEKLFF.

This clone came up once. The J gene is TRBJ1-1, the V gene TRBV30, with 9 bases lining up with TRBD1. CDR1 is GTSNPN, CDR2 SVGIG, per germline (reference sequence). Trimming cost V 6 bases and J 3 bases; bases outside gene matches: 14. The CDR3 has 16 residues. In DNA form, the CDR3 reads TGTGCCTGCCCCGGGACAGGGTTCCCTTGGGACACTGAAGCTTTCTTT. Its protein is CACPGTGFPWDTEAFF.